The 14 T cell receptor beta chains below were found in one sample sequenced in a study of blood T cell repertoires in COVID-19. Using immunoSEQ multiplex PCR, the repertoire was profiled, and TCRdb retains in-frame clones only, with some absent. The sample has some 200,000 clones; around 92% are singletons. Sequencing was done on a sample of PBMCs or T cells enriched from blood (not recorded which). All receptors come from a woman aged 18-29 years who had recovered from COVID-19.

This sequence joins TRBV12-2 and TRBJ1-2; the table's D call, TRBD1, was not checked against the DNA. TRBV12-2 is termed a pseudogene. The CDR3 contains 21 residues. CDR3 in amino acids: CASRLEWQDNSYRKPDYGYTF. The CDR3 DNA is TGTGCAAGTCGCTTAGAGTGGCAGGACAACTCGTATCGGAAGCCCGACTATGGCTACACCTTC.

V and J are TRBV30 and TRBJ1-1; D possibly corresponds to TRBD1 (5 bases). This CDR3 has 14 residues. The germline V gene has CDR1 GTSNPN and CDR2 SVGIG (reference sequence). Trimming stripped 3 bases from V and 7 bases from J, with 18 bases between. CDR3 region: CAWSWVGGEGEAFF. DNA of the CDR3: TGTGCCTGGAGCTGGGTCGGGGGTGAGGGTGAAGCTTTCTTT.

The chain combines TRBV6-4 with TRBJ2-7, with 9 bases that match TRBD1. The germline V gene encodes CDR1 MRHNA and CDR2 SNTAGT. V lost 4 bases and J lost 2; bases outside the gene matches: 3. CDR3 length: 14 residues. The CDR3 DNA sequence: TGTGCCAGCAGTGGGGACAGGGAAACCTACGAGCAGTACTTC. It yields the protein CASSGDRETYEQYF.

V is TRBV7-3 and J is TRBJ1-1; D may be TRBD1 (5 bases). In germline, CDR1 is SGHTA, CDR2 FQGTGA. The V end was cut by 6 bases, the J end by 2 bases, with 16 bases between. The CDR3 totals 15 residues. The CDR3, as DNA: TGTGCCAGCAGTCCTAGTTACAGGAAAAACACTGAAGCTTTCTTT. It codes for CASSPSYRKNTEAFF.

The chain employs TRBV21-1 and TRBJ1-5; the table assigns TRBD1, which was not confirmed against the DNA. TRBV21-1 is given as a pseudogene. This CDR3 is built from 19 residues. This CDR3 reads CASSNHPLTGTYSNQPQHF. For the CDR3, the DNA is TGTGCCAGCAGCAATCACCCCTTGACAGGGACATATAGCAATCAGCCCCAGCATTTT.

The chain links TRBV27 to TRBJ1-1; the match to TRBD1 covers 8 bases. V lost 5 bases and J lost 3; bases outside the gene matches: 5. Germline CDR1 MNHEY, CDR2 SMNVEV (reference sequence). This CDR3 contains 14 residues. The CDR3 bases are TGTGCCAGCAGTGAGGGACAGGCATACACTGAAGCTTTCTTT. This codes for CASSEGQAYTEAFF.

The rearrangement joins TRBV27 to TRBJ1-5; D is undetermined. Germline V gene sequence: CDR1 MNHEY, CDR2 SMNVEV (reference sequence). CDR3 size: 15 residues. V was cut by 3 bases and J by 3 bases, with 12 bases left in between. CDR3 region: CASSLSVGVNQPQHF. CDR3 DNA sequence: TGTGCCAGCAGTTTGAGCGTCGGGGTCAATCAGCCCCAGCATTTT.

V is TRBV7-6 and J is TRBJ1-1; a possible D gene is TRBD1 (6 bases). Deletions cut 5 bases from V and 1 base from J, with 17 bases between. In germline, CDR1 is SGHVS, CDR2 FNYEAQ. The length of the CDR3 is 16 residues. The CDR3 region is CASSAPEGGRNTEAFF. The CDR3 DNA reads TGTGCCAGCAGCGCCCCCGAAGGGGGTCGGAACACTGAAGCTTTCTTT.

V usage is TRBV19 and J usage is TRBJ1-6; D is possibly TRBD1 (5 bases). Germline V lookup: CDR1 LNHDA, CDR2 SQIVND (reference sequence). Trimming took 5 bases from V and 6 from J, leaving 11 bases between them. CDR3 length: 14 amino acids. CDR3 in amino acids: CASSSSGRNSPLHF. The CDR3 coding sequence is TGTGCCAGTAGTTCCTCAGGGCGTAATTCACCCCTCCACTTT.

This CDR3 is CASSLDPKIYGYTF. The CDR3 DNA reads as TGTGCCAGCAGCCTAGACCCGAAAATTTATGGCTACACCTTC. The rearrangement uses TRBV7-3 and TRBJ1-2; D call uncertain. The CDR3 covers 14 residues. The germline V gene has CDR1 SGHTA and CDR2 FQGTGA. V lost 5 bases and J lost 5, with 15 bases in between.

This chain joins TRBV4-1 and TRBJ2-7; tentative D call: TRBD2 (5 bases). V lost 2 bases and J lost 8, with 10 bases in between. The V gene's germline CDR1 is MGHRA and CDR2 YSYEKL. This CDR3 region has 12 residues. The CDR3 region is CASSQPSGKQYF. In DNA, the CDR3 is TGCGCCAGCAGCCAACCCTCCGGGAAGCAGTACTTC.

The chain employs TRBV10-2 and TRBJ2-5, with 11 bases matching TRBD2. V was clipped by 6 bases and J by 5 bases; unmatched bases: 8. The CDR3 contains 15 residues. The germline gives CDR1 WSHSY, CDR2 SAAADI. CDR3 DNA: TGCGCCAGCAGCGTTAGCGGGGGGGCCGGGGAGACCCAGTACTTC. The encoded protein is CASSVSGGAGETQYF.

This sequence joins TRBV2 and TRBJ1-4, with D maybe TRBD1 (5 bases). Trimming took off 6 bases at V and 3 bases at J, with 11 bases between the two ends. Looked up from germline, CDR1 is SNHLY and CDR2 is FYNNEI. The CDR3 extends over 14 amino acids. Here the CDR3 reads CASSKGFSNEKLFF. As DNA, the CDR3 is TGTGCCAGCAGCAAGGGGTTTTCTAATGAAAAACTGTTTTTT.

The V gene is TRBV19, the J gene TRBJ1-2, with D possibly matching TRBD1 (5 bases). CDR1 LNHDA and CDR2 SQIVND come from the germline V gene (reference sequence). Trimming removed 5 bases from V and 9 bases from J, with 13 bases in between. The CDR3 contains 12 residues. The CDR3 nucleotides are TGTGCCAGTAGTCCCAGGGAGGCTAGCTACACCTTC. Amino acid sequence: CASSPREASYTF.